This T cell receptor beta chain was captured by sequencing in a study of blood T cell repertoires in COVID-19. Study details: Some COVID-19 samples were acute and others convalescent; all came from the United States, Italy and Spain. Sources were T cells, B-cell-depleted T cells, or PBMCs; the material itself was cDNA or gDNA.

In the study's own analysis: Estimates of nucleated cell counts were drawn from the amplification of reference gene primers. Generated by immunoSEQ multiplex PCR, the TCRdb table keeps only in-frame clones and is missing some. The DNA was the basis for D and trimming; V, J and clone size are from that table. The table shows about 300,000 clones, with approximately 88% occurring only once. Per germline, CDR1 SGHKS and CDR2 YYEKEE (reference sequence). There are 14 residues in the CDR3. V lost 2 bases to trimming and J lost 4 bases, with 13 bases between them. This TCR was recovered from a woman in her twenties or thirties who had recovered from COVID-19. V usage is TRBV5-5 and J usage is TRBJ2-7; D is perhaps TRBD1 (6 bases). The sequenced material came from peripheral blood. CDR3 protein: CASSFSTGEYEQYF. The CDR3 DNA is TGTGCCAGCAGCTTTTCGACAGGAGAATACGAGCAGTACTTC. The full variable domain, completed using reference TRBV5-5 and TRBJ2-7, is DAGVTQSPTHLIKTRGQQVTLRCSPISGHKSVSWYQQVLGQGPQFIFQYYEKEERGRGNFPDRFSARQFPNYSSELNVNALLLGDSALYLCASSFSTGEYEQYFGPGTRLTVT.